The 19 T cell receptor beta chains below all came from one sample that was sequenced in a study of blood T cell repertoires in COVID-19. The assay was immunoSEQ multiplex PCR, and TCRdb's table has in-frame clones only and misses some. This sample carries a few hundred thousand clones, more than 75% of them seen once, and the ten largest clones take 10%. The specimen was PBMCs or T cells enriched from blood (not recorded which). Receptors were obtained from a woman aged 50 to 60 who had recovered from COVID-19.

The chain is built from TRBV7-9 and TRBJ2-1; 7 positions agree with TRBD1. This CDR3 is 16 amino acids long. Trimming removed 1 base from V and 7 bases from J; junction bases left unmatched: 10. Germline CDR1 is SEHNR and CDR2 is FQNEAQ (reference sequence). The CDR3, as DNA: TGTGCCAGCAGCTTAGAACAGGGGAAGGGTGGGAATGAGCAGTTCTTC. It yields the protein CASSLEQGKGGNEQFF.

This clone was counted only a few times. The V gene is TRBV18, the J gene TRBJ1-2, with a possible D match to TRBD1 (5 bases). CDR3 length equals 15 residues. Per the germline V gene, CDR1 is KGHSH and CDR2 is LQKENI. V lost 3 bases and J lost 5, with 16 bases in between. The CDR3: CASSPEAGKRYGYTF. The CDR3 nucleotides are TGTGCCAGCTCACCTGAGGCAGGGAAGAGATATGGCTACACCTTC.

This clone was recorded a few times. The chain has TRBV10-1 and TRBJ2-7; 7 bases agree with TRBD2. V gave up 4 bases and J gave up 3 bases; unmatched junction bases: 6. Germline V gene lookup returns CDR1 WNHNN and CDR2 SYGVQD (reference sequence). CDR3 length: 14 residues. The CDR3 nucleotides read TGCGCCAGCAGTGGGGCTAGCGGTAGCTACGAGCAGTACTTC. It is translated as CASSGASGSYEQYF.

The chain uses TRBV7-9 and TRBJ2-5, with 11 bases fitting TRBD2. V was clipped by 4 bases and J by 2 bases; unmatched bases: 6. CDR1 SEHNR and CDR2 FQNEAQ come from the germline V gene (reference sequence). The CDR3 extends over 16 amino acids. The CDR3 region is CASSSQLAGVQETQYF. The CDR3 DNA sequence: TGTGCCAGCAGCTCCCAACTAGCGGGGGTACAAGAGACCCAGTACTTC. Supplemented by reference TRBV7-9 and TRBJ2-5, the full variable domain reads DTGVSQNPRHKITKRGQNVTFRCDPISEHNRLYWYRQTLGQGPEFLTYFQNEAQLEKSRLLSDRFSAERPKGSFSTLEIQRTEQGDSAMYLCASSSQLAGVQETQYFGPGTRLLVL.

This chain uses TRBV6-1 with TRBJ1-2; tentatively, D is TRBD1 (6 bases). V shed 0 bases and J shed 7 bases, with 12 bases lying between them. CDR1 MNHNS and CDR2 SASEGT come from the germline V gene. This CDR3 has 14 amino acids. The CDR3 DNA is TGTGCCAGCAGTGAAGCGCTCACAGGGCTTGGCTACACCTTC. It encodes CASSEALTGLGYTF.

V is TRBV7-9 and J is TRBJ2-7; D is possibly TRBD1 (5 bases). The CDR3 has 15 amino acids. V lost 4 bases to trimming and J lost 5 bases, with 18 bases between them. Per the germline V gene, CDR1 is SEHNR and CDR2 is FQNEAQ (reference sequence). CDR3 nucleotide sequence: TGTGCCAGCAGCTCGACATCGGGCAGGGTTAACGAGCAGTACTTC. Amino acid sequence: CASSSTSGRVNEQYF.

The chain recombines TRBV2 with TRBJ1-6; D unclear. The CDR3 covers 13 residues. The V end was cut by 7 bases, the J end by 5 bases, with 9 bases between. From germline, CDR1 is SNHLY and CDR2 FYNNEI. CDR3 DNA sequence: TGTGCCAGCACGAGGCAGAATAATTCACCCCTCCACTTT. Encoded protein: CASTRQNNSPLHF.

The chain recombines TRBV5-1 with TRBJ1-2; 7 nucleotides match TRBD1. From germline, CDR1 is SGHRS and CDR2 YFSETQ. This CDR3 spans 15 amino acids. J lost 2 bases, V lost 3 bases, and 7 bases had no gene match. CDR3 amino acids: CASSSGTGANYGYTF. CDR3 in DNA: TGCGCCAGCAGCTCAGGAACAGGGGCCAACTATGGCTACACCTTC.

This chain's CDR3 is CASRGTGGTQTYGYTF. For the CDR3, the DNA is TGTGCCAGCCGGGGGACAGGGGGAACGCAGACCTATGGCTACACCTTC. The chain uses TRBV7-9 and TRBJ1-2; 11 positions match TRBD1. CDR1 and CDR2 (germline): SEHNR, FQNEAQ (reference sequence). The CDR3 totals 16 residues. With V trimmed by 8 bases and J by 4 bases, 12 bases remained unmatched.

This chain joins TRBV4-1 and TRBJ1-3, with TRBD1 identical over 12 bases. Germline trimming cut 2 bases from V and 3 bases from J; bases unmatched to any gene: 11. The CDR3 is made up of 19 amino acids. CDR1 is MGHRA and CDR2 is YSYEKL in the germline V gene. CDR3: CASSQRTGQGAFYGNTIYF. In nucleotides, the CDR3 is TGCGCCAGCAGCCAAAGAACGGGACAGGGGGCCTTTTATGGAAACACCATATATTTT.

The J gene is TRBJ1-2, the V gene TRBV25-1, with D unclear. This CDR3 is 14 amino acids long. Looked up from germline, CDR1 is MGHDK and CDR2 is SYGVNS. Trimming took 4 bases from V and 0 from J, leaving 9 bases between them. Here the CDR3 reads CASSGHPSNYGYTF. The CDR3 DNA reads as TGTGCCAGCAGTGGGCACCCGTCTAACTATGGCTACACCTTC.

The V call is TRBV2, the J call TRBJ1-2, with a tentative D call TRBD1 (5 bases). Germline CDR1 and CDR2: SNHLY and FYNNEI. This CDR3 spans 14 amino acids. V lost 5 bases and J 3 bases, leaving 13 bases between the germline ends. CDR3 nucleotide sequence: TGTGCCAGCAGTTCCCGACAGTGGGACTATGGCTACACCTTC. It yields the protein CASSSRQWDYGYTF.

About this clone itself: A much more abundant neighbour one base away suggests this may be a read error. This chain joins TRBV7-8 and TRBJ1-5; 8 bases map to TRBD1. Germline V gene lookup returns CDR1 SGHVS and CDR2 FQNEAQ. V lost 6 bases and J lost 3; bases outside the gene matches: 1. This CDR3 contains 13 residues. The CDR3 sequence: CASRGQDNQPQHF. Here the CDR3 DNA reads TGTGCCAGCAGGGGACAGGACAATCAGCCCCAGCATTTT.

The genes are TRBV15 and TRBJ2-1; 10 nucleotides line up with TRBD2. The CDR3 contains 17 residues. Germline CDR1 LNHNV, CDR2 YYDKDF (reference sequence). Trimming removed 0 bases from V and 6 bases from J; junction bases left unmatched: 8. CDR3 in amino acids: CATSRDLAGATPNEQFF. The CDR3 nucleotides read TGTGCCACCAGCAGAGATCTAGCGGGGGCAACCCCCAATGAGCAGTTCTTC.

J is TRBJ1-1 and V is TRBV19, with 7 positions matching TRBD1. Germline V gene lookup returns CDR1 LNHDA and CDR2 SQIVND (reference sequence). The CDR3 length is 14 residues. Losses at the gene ends were 2 bases for V and 8 bases for J; bases not matched to a gene: 8. The CDR3 DNA reads TGTGCCAGTAGTATAAAGGACAGGCTCTACGAAGCTTTCTTT. Translating it yields CASSIKDRLYEAFF.

The V call is TRBV13, the J call TRBJ1-6, with 9 bases aligning to TRBD1. Germline values: CDR1 PRHDT, CDR2 FYEKMQ (reference sequence). This CDR3 region has 17 residues. The V gene end was trimmed by 5 bases and the J gene end by 6 bases; junction bases not matched to a gene: 11. The chain's CDR3 is CASSRLSGTGLNSPLHF. CDR3 in DNA: TGTGCCAGCAGCCGGCTCTCCGGGACAGGGCTTAATTCACCCCTCCACTTT. The whole variable domain, remainder taken from reference TRBV13 and TRBJ1-6, is AAGVIQSPRHLIKEKRETATLKCYPIPRHDTVYWYQQGPGQDPQFLISFYEKMQSDKGSIPDRFSAQQFSDYHSELNMSSLELGDSALYFCASSRLSGTGLNSPLHFGNGTRLTVT.

CDR3 nucleotides: TGTGCCAGTACAAGTGCGAGGGCTAGCAATCAGCCCCAGCATTTT. This gives the protein CASTSARASNQPQHF. This chain links TRBV19 with TRBJ1-5; D not resolved. V lost 7 bases to trimming and J lost 0 bases, with 13 bases between them. The germline gives CDR1 LNHDA, CDR2 SQIVND (reference sequence). The CDR3 has 15 amino acids.

The CDR3: CASSVPGGEQYF. CDR3 nucleotide sequence: TGTGCCAGCAGTGTACCAGGGGGGGAGCAGTACTTC. The J gene is TRBJ2-7, the V gene TRBV2; perhaps TRBD1 as D (7 bases). The CDR3 covers 12 residues. The V and J ends lost 4 bases and 7 bases respectively, with 11 bases between them. In germline, CDR1 is SNHLY, CDR2 FYNNEI.

The chain recombines TRBV9 with TRBJ1-1; D is unresolved. Per the germline V gene, CDR1 is SGDLS and CDR2 is YYNGEE. The V end was cut by 0 bases, the J end by 5 bases, with 11 bases between. This CDR3 contains 14 residues. In DNA, the CDR3 is TGTGCCAGCAGCGTAGTCCAAGGGAGGACTGAAGCTTTCTTT. Its protein is CASSVVQGRTEAFF.